This T cell receptor beta chain was found in a study of blood T cell repertoires in COVID-19. Study-level information: Acute and convalescent COVID-19 specimens originated in the United States, Italy and Spain. T cells, B-cell-depleted T cells, or PBMCs supplied cDNA or gDNA.

Germline trimming cut 1 base from V and 1 base from J; bases unmatched to any gene: 9. This CDR3 comprises 18 residues. From germline, CDR1 is SNHLY and CDR2 FYNNEI. In the study's own analysis: Cell counts per sample came from amplifying reference gene primers. The table came from immunoSEQ multiplex PCR; TCRdb's copy has only in-frame clones and leaves some out. Clone size and the V and J calls come from that table; the DNA yielded D and trimming. The data contain around 200,000 clones, about 85% of them singletons. The receptor's source is a man aged 35 to 55 with acute or convalescent COVID-19. The sample was peripheral blood. This sequence joins TRBV2 and TRBJ2-3, with 9 nucleotides matching TRBD1. The CDR3 protein is CASSEVVGQGSRTDTQYF. The DNA for the CDR3 is TGTGCCAGCAGTGAAGTAGTCGGACAGGGGAGTCGCACAGATACGCAGTATTTT.